This TCR beta chain was sequenced for a study of blood T cell repertoires in COVID-19. Study-level information: Both acute and convalescent COVID-19 samples were obtained from the United States, Italy and Spain. Nucleic acid was either cDNA or gDNA, and it came from T cells, B-cell-depleted T cells, or PBMCs.

In the authors' methods: How many nucleated cells were present was estimated from reference gene primer amplification. Sequenced by immunoSEQ multiplex PCR; TCRdb stores in-frame clones only, minus some. D and trimming were read from the DNA, whereas the V and J calls and clone size are those reported in that table. Of roughly 220,000 clones in the sample, 80% to 85% were seen once. The CDR3 covers 16 residues. J lost 0 bases, V lost 4 bases, and 8 bases had no gene match. CDR1 and CDR2 from the germline V gene are SEHNR and FQNEAQ (reference sequence). Sequenced sample: peripheral blood. The TCR sequence derives from a woman in her 30s who had recovered from COVID-19. The chain links TRBV7-9 to TRBJ1-1, with 7 bases that match TRBD1. CDR3 in DNA: TGTGCCAGCAGCTCCCGGACAGGCTACATGAACACTGAAGCTTTCTTT. It specifies CASSSRTGYMNTEAFF.